The entry that follows covers one T cell receptor (beta chain) sequence. Its antigen is as yet unknown. Repertoires were generated with immunoSEQ multiplex PCR, while TCRdb's copy carries only in-frame clones and drops some. The sample gives roughly 61,000 clones, 85% to 90% of which show up once; under 2.5% is in the top ten. The CDR3 has 15 amino acids. Germline V gives CDR1 SGHRS, CDR2 YFSETQ. The germline V and J ends were trimmed by 0 bases and 6 bases, with 15 bases remaining between them. This entry is derived from a study of OX40 agonist ivuxolimab in advanced cancers. General observations from the study: Fewer expanded clones were found on average in CD4+ than in CD8+ T cells.

Here the sequenced sample was CD4+ or CD8+ T cells sorted from blood, taken in a trial of the OX40 agonist ivuxolimab. The source of this sequence is an adult with an advanced solid tumor such as melanoma, head and neck, liver or kidney cancer. J is TRBJ1-1 and V is TRBV5-1, with D tentatively TRBD1 (6 bases). The CDR3 sequence is CASSLEQGTGPEAFF. CDR3 sequence (DNA): TGCGCCAGCAGCTTGGAACAGGGAACGGGACCTGAAGCTTTCTTT.